Listed here are 32 T cell receptor beta chains from one sample, sequenced in a study of cytomegalovirus exposure and HLA in healthy donors. Primers: 60 Vbeta forward and 13 Jbeta reverse. Sequencing was performed with immunoSEQ multiplex PCR; in TCRdb, only in-frame clones are kept and a portion is missing. The repertoire holds about 89,000 clones, more than 60% seen once, with approximately 2.8% in the top ten. Specimen: PBMCs. These receptor sequences come from a man under 40 in good health and CMV-seronegative.

The chain carries TRBV6-1 and TRBJ1-1; D is uncertain. The CDR3 is 11 residues long. V was shortened by 8 bases and J by 11 bases, with 15 bases between the two germline ends. Germline V gene data show CDR1 as MNHNS and CDR2 as SASEGT. The CDR3 coding sequence is TGTGCCAGCTCTGCGGGGTCGTGGGCTTTCTTT. It encodes CASSAGSWAFF.

The chain recombines TRBV4-3 with TRBJ1-1; D not certain. From germline, CDR1 is LGHNA and CDR2 YSLEER. V was cut by 3 bases and J by 2 bases, with 13 bases left in between. This CDR3 has 15 amino acids. In DNA form, the CDR3 reads TGCGCCAGCAGCCAGGGCCTAAAGAGTAACACTGAAGCTTTCTTT. This gives the protein CASSQGLKSNTEAFF.

The chain combines TRBV25-1 with TRBJ2-1, with D maybe TRBD1 (5 bases). The CDR3 has 14 amino acids. Germline loops: CDR1 MGHDK, CDR2 SYGVNS. The ends were cut back, 4 bases at V and 6 bases at J, with 13 bases in the middle. CDR3: CASSGRGILNEQFF. The CDR3 region has the DNA TGTGCCAGCAGTGGTAGGGGTATTCTCAATGAGCAGTTCTTC.

The CDR3 DNA reads TGTGCCAGCAGCTTGGAGAGGGCCACTTTCCGCGGCTACACCTTC. Translation gives CASSLERATFRGYTF. J is TRBJ1-2 and V is TRBV5-4, with no clear D. CDR1 is SGHNT and CDR2 is YYREEE in the germline V gene (reference sequence). This CDR3 comprises 15 residues. With 0 bases removed from V and 8 bases from J, the gap between germline ends came to 17 bases.

The chain links TRBV29-1 to TRBJ1-1; 7 bases map to TRBD1. Unmatched junction bases numbered 14, after V lost 6 bases and J lost 7 bases. This CDR3 comprises 14 residues. The germline CDR1 and CDR2 sequences are SQVTM and ANQGSEA. CDR3 nucleotide sequence: TGCAGCGTCGCCTCCCTCACAGGGGAGATTGAAGCTTTCTTT. Translating it yields CSVASLTGEIEAFF. The entire variable domain, with the rest obtained from reference TRBV29-1 and TRBJ1-1, is as follows: SAVISQKPSRDICQRGTSLTIQCQVDSQVTMMFWYRQQPGQSLTLIATANQGSEATYESGFVIDKFPISRPNLTFSTLTVSNMSPEDSSIYLCSVASLTGEIEAFFGQGTRLTVV.

The genes are TRBV28 and TRBJ1-1, with D tentatively TRBD1 (6 bases). The CDR3 consists of 15 residues. Between the trimmed V and J ends, which lost 1 base and 3 bases, there was a span of 12 bases. Germline-derived CDR1 and CDR2 are MDHEN and SYDVKM. CDR3 amino acids: CASSLSGGRDTEAFF. The CDR3 DNA reads TGTGCCAGCAGTTTATCGGGGGGCAGGGACACTGAAGCTTTCTTT.

The chain uses TRBV2 and TRBJ1-5; D gene ambiguous. The V gene's germline CDR1 is SNHLY and CDR2 FYNNEI. The CDR3 has 14 residues. V was clipped by 4 bases and J by 3 bases, with 10 bases between them. The CDR3 loop is CASSAVVLNQPQHF. The DNA for the CDR3 is TGTGCCAGCAGTGCTGTGGTACTCAATCAGCCCCAGCATTTT.

This chain connects TRBV10-3 to TRBJ1-2, with D possibly matching TRBD1 (5 bases). CDR1 and CDR2 from the germline V gene are ENHRY and SYGVKD. The CDR3 totals 11 residues. V dropped 6 bases and J dropped 5 bases, with 7 bases sitting between them. CDR3 sequence (DNA): TGTGCCATCAGGGGGACTTATGGCTACACCTTC. It is translated as CAIRGTYGYTF.

J is TRBJ1-4 and V is TRBV7-8; 7 nucleotides align to TRBD1. The V gene end was trimmed by 2 bases and the J gene end by 5 bases; junction bases not matched to a gene: 11. CDR3 length equals 17 residues. Germline assignment: CDR1 SGHVS and CDR2 FQNEAQ. Here the CDR3 reads CASSLKGAGQTNEKLFF. CDR3 nucleotides: TGTGCCAGCAGCTTAAAGGGTGCGGGACAGACAAATGAAAAACTGTTTTTT.

The J gene is TRBJ2-1, the V gene TRBV15; TRBD2 matches at 12 bases. The length of the CDR3 is 14 residues. The V gene end was trimmed by 2 bases and the J gene end by 13 bases; junction bases not matched to a gene: 6. Germline-derived CDR1 and CDR2 are LNHNV and YYDKDF (reference sequence). The CDR3 sequence is CATSRQTSGGLQFF. The DNA of the CDR3 is TGTGCCACCAGCAGACAAACTAGCGGGGGGCTTCAGTTCTTC.

The genes are TRBV5-6 and TRBJ1-1; TRBD1 is a possible D gene (5 bases). The V end was cut by 0 bases, the J end by 1 base, with 10 bases between. The CDR3 is made up of 15 amino acids. The V gene's germline CDR1 is SGHDT and CDR2 YYEEEE. This CDR3 is CASSLAGGPNTEAFF. In DNA form, the CDR3 reads TGTGCCAGCAGCTTGGCCGGGGGACCGAACACTGAAGCTTTCTTT.

V gene TRBV28 combines with J gene TRBJ1-2; D uncertain. The V end was cut by 10 bases, the J end by 8 bases, with 17 bases between. CDR1 is MDHEN and CDR2 is SYDVKM in the germline V gene. The CDR3 is 12 residues long. The CDR3 DNA is TGTGCCACCAAAGGAGGAGGGCAAGGCTACACCTTC. It encodes CATKGGGQGYTF.

This sequence joins TRBV12-5 and TRBJ2-7; D not resolved. The CDR3 length is 13 residues. CDR1 is LGHNT and CDR2 is FRNRAP in the germline V gene. V shed 1 base and J shed 3 bases, with 7 bases lying between them. The CDR3 nucleotides read TGTGCTAGTGGTTTGGGAAACAGCTACGAGCAGTACTTC. Translation gives CASGLGNSYEQYF.

The chain employs TRBV11-3 and TRBJ2-1; 8 nucleotides agree with TRBD2. This CDR3 is built from 16 residues. The V segment lost 5 bases and the J segment 1 base; nucleotides outside the gene matches: 7. Germline values: CDR1 SGHNT, CDR2 YENEEA. CDR3 nucleotides: TGTGCCAGCAGCCTAATGGCGGGGGGATCCTACAATGAGCAGTTCTTC. Residues: CASSLMAGGSYNEQFF.

J is TRBJ2-5 and V is TRBV6-1; 8 nucleotides align to TRBD2. This CDR3 has 13 residues. V was pared by 8 bases and J by 2 bases, with 4 bases of the junction left unmatched. CDR1 and CDR2 (germline): MNHNS, SASEGT. The CDR3 DNA sequence: TGTGCCAGCGAGCGGGGGTTACAAGAGACCCAGTACTTC. It specifies CASERGLQETQYF.

The chain uses TRBV30 and TRBJ2-1; a weak D match, TRBD2 (7 bases). The CDR3 spans 14 residues. V gave up 4 bases and J gave up 0 bases, with 10 bases separating them. CDR1 is GTSNPN, CDR2 SVGIG, per germline (reference sequence). The CDR3 loop reads CAWTRGGSYNEQFF. The CDR3 DNA follows: TGTGCCTGGACGAGGGGGGGCTCCTACAATGAGCAGTTCTTC.

This chain uses TRBV10-1 with TRBJ1-1; 8 bases map to TRBD1. V shed 0 bases and J 4 bases; nucleotides not matched to a gene: 4. The germline CDR1 and CDR2 sequences are WNHNN and SYGVQD (reference sequence). This CDR3 has 15 amino acids. Here the CDR3 reads CASSESRTGITEAFF. CDR3 DNA sequence: TGCGCCAGCAGTGAGTCGAGGACAGGGATCACTGAAGCTTTCTTT.

This clone was seen a few times. The chain carries TRBV9 and TRBJ2-7; D gene unclear. This CDR3 contains 14 residues. Trimming shortened V by 4 bases and J by 3 bases, and 14 bases separated the two germline ends. Looked up from germline, CDR1 is SGDLS and CDR2 is YYNGEE. The DNA for the CDR3 is TGTGCCAGCAGCCCCCGAGGCGACCACTACGAGCAGTACTTC. Translating it yields CASSPRGDHYEQYF.

The chain employs TRBV30 and TRBJ2-5; either TRBD1 or TRBD2 may fit D (5 bases each). Near its end, the DNA agrees better with TRBJ2-7, so the J call may be wrong. The CDR3 contains 12 residues. Germline V gene sequence: CDR1 GTSNPN, CDR2 SVGIG (reference sequence). The CDR3 coding sequence is TGTGCCTGGAATACTGGGGGCTACGAGCAGTACTTC. It translates to CAWNTGGYEQYF.

The chain recombines TRBV9 with TRBJ1-1, with D unclear. The CDR3 is 12 residues long. V was shortened by 4 bases and J by 7 bases, with 11 bases between the two germline ends. CDR1 SGDLS and CDR2 YYNGEE come from the germline V gene. CDR3 nucleotide sequence: TGTGCCAGCAGCCCCTACCGAGATGAAGCTTTCTTT. This gives the protein CASSPYRDEAFF.

CDR3 nucleotides: TGTGCCTGGAGTGTAGTGGGGAGTTGGACAGATACGCAGTATTTT. Encoded protein: CAWSVVGSWTDTQYF. The chain links TRBV30 to TRBJ2-3, with D tentatively TRBD2 (5 bases). The CDR3 totals 15 residues. Trimming removed 0 bases at V and 3 bases at J, with 13 bases between. Germline CDR1 and CDR2: GTSNPN and SVGIG (reference sequence).

The genes are TRBV11-3 and TRBJ1-2; tentatively, D is TRBD1 (5 bases). Germline CDR1 reads SGHNT; CDR2 reads YENEEA. The CDR3 loop spans 15 amino acids. V dropped 0 bases and J dropped 2 bases, with 10 bases sitting between them. For the CDR3, the DNA is TGTGCCAGCAGCTTAGACGGGGGTACGAACTATGGCTACACCTTC. Its translation is CASSLDGGTNYGYTF.

This chain links TRBV5-1 with TRBJ2-1; TRBD1 matches at 7 bases. With 4 bases clipped from V and 0 bases from J, the junction kept 4 bases outside the gene matches. This CDR3 has 15 amino acids. Per the germline V gene, CDR1 is SGHRS and CDR2 is YFSETQ. CDR3 nucleotide sequence: TGCGCCAGCAGCAAGACAGGGAGCTCCTACAATGAGCAGTTCTTC. It specifies CASSKTGSSYNEQFF.

This chain connects TRBV7-3 to TRBJ1-1; D is uncertain. Germline lookup yields CDR1 SGHTA and CDR2 FQGTGA. The length of the CDR3 is 16 residues. V lost 0 bases, J lost 5 bases, and 16 bases lay in between. CDR3 protein: CASSLTLGFERTEAFF. For the CDR3, the DNA is TGTGCCAGCAGCTTAACCCTCGGGTTCGAGCGGACTGAAGCTTTCTTT.

The chain employs TRBV10-3 and TRBJ1-2; 8 bases align to TRBD1. The V and J ends lost 0 bases and 8 bases, in that order; junction bases with no gene match: 8. CDR1 is ENHRY and CDR2 is SYGVKD in the germline V gene. The CDR3 has 15 amino acids. Written as DNA, the CDR3 is TGTGCCATCAGTGAGTCCTCAGGGGGCGAAAGAGGCTACACCTTC. Protein sequence: CAISESSGGERGYTF.

The chain carries TRBV4-2 and TRBJ2-7, with unresolved D. This CDR3 spans 15 amino acids. Trimming shortened V by 1 base and J by 1 base, and 11 bases separated the two germline ends. The germline V gene encodes CDR1 LGHNA and CDR2 YNFKEQ. CDR3 protein: CASSQGPTVSYEQYF. CDR3 in DNA: TGTGCCAGCAGCCAAGGGCCCACCGTGTCCTACGAGCAGTACTTC.

The chain has TRBV27 and TRBJ2-7; the match to TRBD2 covers 8 bases. CDR3 length: 15 residues. J gave up 0 bases and V 2 bases, and 3 bases lay outside the gene matches. Germline V CDR1 and CDR2: MNHEY, SMNVEV (reference sequence). CDR3 nucleotide sequence: TGTGCCAGCAGTTTAGAGCGGGGGAGCTCCTACGAGCAGTACTTC. This codes for CASSLERGSSYEQYF.

The rearrangement uses TRBV6-6 and TRBJ2-3, with 7 nucleotides matching TRBD2. The CDR3 consists of 15 residues. V trimming: 6 bases; J trimming: 1 base; junction bases outside the gene matches: 7. Germline V gives CDR1 MNHNY, CDR2 SVGAGI (reference sequence). CDR3 residues: CASRSRRERTDTQYF. For the CDR3, the DNA is TGTGCCAGCAGGAGTAGGCGGGAGCGCACAGATACGCAGTATTTT.

The rearrangement links TRBV7-8 to TRBJ2-3; 8 bases are a match to TRBD2. This CDR3 spans 14 amino acids. V dropped 5 bases and J dropped 4; count of bases not matched to a gene: 5. Germline CDR1 and CDR2: SGHVS and FQNEAQ. The CDR3 DNA follows: TGTGCCAGCAGCCTGGGGACTAGTTCAGATACGCAGTATTTT. Its protein is CASSLGTSSDTQYF.

The chain employs TRBV5-8 and TRBJ1-1; D is unresolved. The CDR3 is 15 residues long. Trimming removed 4 bases at V and 2 bases at J, with 15 bases between. Germline CDR1 is SGHTS and CDR2 is YDEGEE. CDR3 in amino acids: CASSELGAYNTEAFF. DNA for the CDR3: TGTGCCAGCAGCGAGTTAGGAGCTTACAACACTGAAGCTTTCTTT.

This clone was seen a handful of times. This specimen includes other DNA sequences encoding the same CDR3. The chain links TRBV7-9 to TRBJ1-5, with 7 bases matching TRBD1. The V and J ends lost 5 bases and 4 bases, in that order; junction bases with no gene match: 2. In germline, CDR1 is SEHNR, CDR2 FQNEAQ (reference sequence). The CDR3 totals 13 residues. The CDR3 DNA follows: TGTGCCAGCAGCCTGACAGGGAATCAGCCCCAGCATTTT. This codes for CASSLTGNQPQHF.

V is TRBV28 and J is TRBJ1-2, with a weak D call TRBD1 (6 bases). V was clipped by 6 bases and J by 3 bases, with 20 bases between them. Germline CDR1 reads MDHEN; CDR2 reads SYDVKM. There are 16 residues in the CDR3. The CDR3 nucleotides read TGTGCCAGCAGGAAGAAACAGGGTCTCTTGGACTATGGCTACACCTTC. Translation: CASRKKQGLLDYGYTF.